These T cell receptor beta chains were read from a single sample in a study of vaccination and CD4 T cells after COVID-19. No antigen has been assigned to these receptors. One entry per CDR3 protein, called by TCRdb with MiXCR from the PCR reads. This sample carries around 9,000 distinct CDR3 sequences, 55% of them seen once, and the ten largest clones take less than 9%. The sequenced material came from CD4+ T cells from blood, cultured in vitro. These receptors all come from a human donor who had recovered from COVID-19. CDR3s include the opening cysteine and the closing phenylalanine or tryptophan. The order of the fields is D gene, J gene, CDR3 length, V gene, CDR3 protein. A D gene is named only where the DNA matches it firmly.

>TRBD1|TRBJ1-1|13|TRBV25-1
CASSEYADRGLLF
>-|TRBJ1-5|18|TRBV10-3
CAISEIGTPWRGVQPQHF
>-|TRBJ1-1|15|TRBV9
CASSATMTPNTEAFF
>-|TRBJ2-7|11|TRBV24-1
CATGDKREQYF
>-|TRBJ1-1|15|TRBV7-2
CASSLAVGKNTEAFF
>TRBD2|TRBJ2-5|15|TRBV7-6
CASTPGSGAQETQYF
>TRBD1|TRBJ1-6|15|TRBV20-1
CSASPNRGNNSPLHF
>TRBD2|TRBJ2-2|16|TRBV7-6
CASSRLAGGDTGELFF
>-|TRBJ1-5|16|TRBV27
CASSLVGSGDNQSQHF
>TRBD2|TRBJ2-2|16|TRBV30
CAGQGLAGENTGELFF
>-|TRBJ1-5|14|TRBV20-1
CSARDSRVNQPQHF
>TRBD1|TRBJ2-1|15|TRBV7-3
CASSLPGQKNNEQFF
>TRBD1|TRBJ2-5|16|TRBV27
CASRGWGQGAGETQYF
>-|TRBJ1-6|15|TRBV7-8
CASRDSGSYNSPLHF
>-|TRBJ1-2|17|TRBV21-1
CASSSSSGTGINYGYTF
>-|TRBJ1-6|11|TRBV28
CASSANSPLHF
>TRBD1|TRBJ2-1|19|TRBV20-1
CSATISRDRGRRTYNEQFF
>-|TRBJ1-2|16|TRBV4-2
CASSQVPGGVNYGYTF
>-|TRBJ2-2|12|TRBV27
CASSFIPGELFF
>-|TRBJ1-2|12|TRBV11-2
CASSSSSGGYTF
>-|TRBJ2-7|13|TRBV11-3
CASSLGSVGEQYF
>TRBD2|TRBJ2-1|16|TRBV20-1
CSAPGLAGLTYNEQFF
>-|TRBJ2-3|13|TRBV20-1
CSARDTVTDTQYF
>-|TRBJ2-7|14|TRBV6-1
CASRFDRNLGEQYF
>-|TRBJ1-1|14|TRBV20-1
CSAPTLTANTEAFF
>-|TRBJ1-2|15|TRBV5-1
CASSQGQAGVYGYTF
>-|TRBJ1-2|15|TRBV7-2
CASSLGTTFNYGYTF
>-|TRBJ2-2|17|TRBV6-2/TRBV6-3
CASSYSRGAGTTGELFF
>-|TRBJ1-2|13|TRBV20-1
CSAHDRITYGYTF
>-|TRBJ1-2|14|TRBV4-1
CASSQLRDFYGYTF
>TRBD1|TRBJ1-2|14|TRBV6-4
CASRRDSYFSGYTF
>TRBD1|TRBJ1-5|13|TRBV2
CASRDRINQPQHF
>-|TRBJ2-1|10|TRBV20-1
CSARDGEQFF
>-|TRBJ1-2|15|TRBV24-1
CATSDLTHPIGGYTF
>TRBD1|TRBJ2-7|14|TRBV6-1
CASTRTGVIIEQYF
>-|TRBJ2-1|11|TRBV7-9
CASSPTNEQFF
>-|TRBJ2-7|13|TRBV6-2/TRBV6-3
CATEIGGLYEQYF
>TRBD1|TRBJ2-5|15|TRBV19
CASSMGQATQETQYF
>-|TRBJ2-5|19|TRBV21-1
CASSIGGFEANTPKETQYF
>-|TRBJ2-5|14|TRBV7-9
CASSLVGGGETQYF
>-|TRBJ1-6|13|TRBV12-3/TRBV12-4
CASSPRGSSPLHF
>-|TRBJ2-3|13|TRBV15
CATSKQPTDTQYF
>-|TRBJ2-6|15|TRBV6-1
CASEGGQTGANVLTF
>-|TRBJ1-6|14|TRBV11-2
CASSLVRRNSPLHF
>-|TRBJ2-1|15|TRBV19
CASSILAGDSVKQFF
>TRBD1|TRBJ2-3|14|TRBV7-2
CASTPGQSTDTQYF
>TRBD1|TRBJ1-5|15|TRBV20-1
CSAHRDRDANQPQHF
>TRBD1|TRBJ1-2|14|TRBV6-5
CASSFGQVDYGYTF
>-|TRBJ1-5|15|TRBV2
CASSGEQGRNQPQHF
>-|TRBJ1-1|8|TRBV25-1
CATPAAFF
>-|TRBJ2-2|13|TRBV12-3/TRBV12-4
CASSPPYTGELFF
>-|TRBJ1-2|13|TRBV12-3/TRBV12-4
CASSSIGIYGYTF
>-|TRBJ2-1|16|TRBV7-8
CASSLVIREIYNEQFF
>-|TRBJ1-1|15|TRBV7-2
CASSLAAGSNTEAFF
>-|TRBJ1-5|15|TRBV2
CASSENTFSNQPQHF
>-|TRBJ1-2|11|TRBV29-1
CSVAADRGYTF
>-|TRBJ1-5|13|TRBV2
CASSGDRDQPQHF
>-|TRBJ2-5|15|TRBV15
CATSSPGAGQETQYF
>-|TRBJ1-5|13|TRBV20-1
CSATSDGHQPQHF
>-|TRBJ1-1|16|TRBV20-1
CSARDQDGLMNTEAFF